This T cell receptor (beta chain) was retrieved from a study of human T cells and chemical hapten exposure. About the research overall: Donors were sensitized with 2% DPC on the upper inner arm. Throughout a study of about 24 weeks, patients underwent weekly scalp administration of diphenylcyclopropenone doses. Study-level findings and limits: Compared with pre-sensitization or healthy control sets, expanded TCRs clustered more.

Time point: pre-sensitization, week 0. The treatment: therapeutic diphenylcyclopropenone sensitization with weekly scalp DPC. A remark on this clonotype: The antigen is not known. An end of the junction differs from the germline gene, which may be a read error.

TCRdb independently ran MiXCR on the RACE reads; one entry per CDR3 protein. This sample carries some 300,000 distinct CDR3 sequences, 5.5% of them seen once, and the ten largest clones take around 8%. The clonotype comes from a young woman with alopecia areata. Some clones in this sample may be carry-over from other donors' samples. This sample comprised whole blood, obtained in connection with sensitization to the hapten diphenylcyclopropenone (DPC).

The CDR3 nucleotides are TGTGCCAGCAGTTTATCGGGATACGAGCTGTACTTC. Translated, it gives CASSLSGYELYF. The chain uses TRBV28 and TRBJ2-7; D may be TRBD2 (5 bases). Looked up from germline, CDR1 is MDHEN and CDR2 is SYDVKM. The CDR3 covers 12 residues.